The TCR beta chain under discussion was sequenced for a study of T cell repertoires in cytomegalovirus infection. Overall study: An indication of both CMV infection and matching HLA type came from public TCR beta signatures. Findings of the study overall: Summed public TCR beta family frequency identified CMV carriers bearing the relevant HLA. HLA-C-restricted, CMV-specific TCR beta clonotypes were dominant ex vivo.

The CDR3 has 15 amino acids. Germline-derived CDR1 and CDR2 are MDHEN and SYDVKM. TCRdb analysed the reads with MiXCR anew, one entry per CDR3 protein. The table shows 300,000 to 400,000 distinct CDR3 sequences, with 15% to 20% occurring only once. Comments on this clonotype: What it binds is not known. An end of the junction differs from the germline gene, which may be a read error.

Material for sequencing was PBMCs. This TCR was sampled from a human donor in good health (CMV status not recorded). Some clones in this sample may be carry-over from other donors' samples. The J gene is TRBJ1-5, the V gene TRBV28; a possible D gene is TRBD1 (6 bases). The CDR3 here is CASSLRDIINQPQRF. Written as DNA, the CDR3 is TGTGCCAGCAGTTTAAGGGACATAATCAATCAGCCCCAGCGTTTT.